This T cell receptor (beta chain) comes out of a study of cytomegalovirus exposure and HLA in healthy donors. Study-wide results and limits: Later work showed greater clonal expansion in HLA-associated TCR beta chains than in equally common others. The classifier reportedly diagnosed cytomegalovirus status with high sensitivity and specificity.

The PCR ran on 60 Vbeta and 13 Jbeta primers. Only in-frame clones appear in the TCRdb table, and some are missing; sequencing was by immunoSEQ multiplex PCR. The sample shows roughly 180,000 clones, roughly 78% of them seen only once. Regarding this clone: Its specificity is unknown.

The CDR3 is 13 amino acids. CDR1 is SGDLS and CDR2 is YYNGEE in the germline V gene. Trimming pared 4 bases from V and 5 bases from J, leaving 12 bases between. Donors consisted of healthy bone marrow donors. The chain combines TRBV9 with TRBJ1-1; tentative D call: TRBD1 (5 bases). The receptor's source is a girl under 18 in good health and CMV-seropositive. Sequencing used PBMCs. CDR3 protein: CASSLLGGTEAFF. The CDR3 DNA reads as TGTGCCAGCAGCCTCCTGGGGGGGACTGAAGCTTTCTTT.